The clone carrying this T cell receptor (beta chain) was recorded at least ten times. Antigen unknown. One end of the junction varies from germline; a read error may be responsible. This record comes from a study of CD8+CD57+ T cells in acquired aplastic anemia. Study as a whole: Sorted CD4+ and CD8+ cells gave an average of about 3 ug of DNA. Some 10 million reads were obtained on average for healthy donor CD4+ cells.

CDR3 length: 13 residues. Germline-derived CDR1 and CDR2 are SGHDN and FVKESK. Study-wide findings and caveats: Between patients and controls, around 27 CD8+ CDR3 sequences were found in common.

TCR beta VDJ combinations and CDR3 sequences were profiled from genomic DNA. One entry per CDR3 protein results from TCRdb running MiXCR on the reads. The data show some 82,000 distinct CDR3 sequences, with around 42% seen just once and 60% to 75% held by the top ten. Sequencing was done on a sample of sorted CD4+, CD8+, or CD8+CD57+ T cells (not recorded which) from PBMCs. This chain links TRBV14 with TRBJ2-1; 7 bases align to TRBD2. The clonotype comes from a human donor in good health, serving as a control. In DNA form, the CDR3 reads TGTGCCAGCAGCAAAGAGCGGGGCAATGAGCAGTTCTTC. As protein: CASSKERGNEQFF.